The 10 T cell receptor beta chains presented below share a single source sample, sequenced in a study of early T cells in non-severe SARS-CoV-2 infection. TCRdb reanalysed the 5' RACE reads using MiXCR and keeps one entry per CDR3 protein. The data show some 57,000 distinct CDR3 sequences, 10% to 13% seen once. The sequencing sample was made of whole blood. These receptor sequences come from an adult who was a healthcare worker with PCR-confirmed SARS-CoV-2 infection or an uninfected control (not recorded which).

This clonotype came up many times. The genes are TRBV6-6 and TRBJ2-5; 8 positions agree with TRBD1. J was trimmed by 5 bases and V by 6 bases; bases with no gene match: 2. The CDR3 covers 12 residues. In germline, CDR1 is MNHNY, CDR2 SVGAGI (reference sequence). The CDR3 sequence: CASSYRGETQYF. Here the CDR3 DNA reads TGTGCCAGCAGCTACAGGGGGGAGACCCAGTACTTC.

V gene TRBV6-2 or TRBV6-3 combines with J gene TRBJ2-2; the match to TRBD1 covers 7 bases. Germline values: CDR1 MNHEY, CDR2 SVGEGT. J gave up 4 bases and V 5 bases, and 13 bases lay outside the gene matches. This CDR3 spans 17 amino acids. The CDR3 loop is CASSRQQGNVGTGELFF. The CDR3 nucleotides are TGTGCCAGCAGTCGCCAACAGGGGAACGTCGGCACCGGGGAGCTGTTTTTT.

The chain employs TRBV29-1 and TRBJ2-7; no definite D call. V lost 2 bases and J 10 bases, leaving 15 bases between the germline ends. The CDR3 loop spans 12 amino acids. From germline, CDR1 is SQVTM and CDR2 ANQGSEA. CDR3 nucleotide sequence: TGCAGCGTTGAAAGGCCGGCCGGAGACCAGTACTTC. It encodes CSVERPAGDQYF.

This clonotype was recorded at least ten times. This rearrangement joins TRBV19 to TRBJ2-2; D is ambiguous. Trimming stripped 3 bases from V and 5 bases from J, with 10 bases between. The CDR3 covers 14 residues. Germline CDR1 is LNHDA and CDR2 is SQIVND (reference sequence). The CDR3 sequence: CASSIIPGTGELFF. Written as DNA, the CDR3 is TGTGCCAGTAGTATTATCCCCGGTACCGGGGAGCTGTTTTTT.

The chain couples TRBV30 to TRBJ2-2; no definite D call. The V end lost 3 bases, the J end lost 1 base, and 9 bases lay between the germline ends. The CDR3 contains 14 residues. Germline CDR1 and CDR2: GTSNPN and SVGIG (reference sequence). The CDR3 coding sequence is TGTGCCTGGAGCCGGACGTTGAACACCGGGGAGCTGTTTTTT. It encodes CAWSRTLNTGELFF.

There are many counts of this clonotype. The rearrangement links TRBV28 to TRBJ2-5; TRBD1 aligns across 8 bases. The CDR3 runs 13 residues. Germline V gene sequence: CDR1 MDHEN, CDR2 SYDVKM. Trimming took 6 bases from V and 5 from J; bases not matched to a gene: 5. The CDR3 sequence is CASRLTGAETQYF. The CDR3 DNA follows: TGTGCCAGCAGATTGACAGGGGCGGAGACCCAGTACTTC.

The sample holds many counts of this clonotype. The chain has TRBV30 and TRBJ1-4; D perhaps matches TRBD1 (6 bases). The CDR3 is made up of 14 amino acids. Germline-derived CDR1 and CDR2 are GTSNPN and SVGIG (reference sequence). The ends were cut back, 0 bases at V and 8 bases at J, with 13 bases in the middle. CDR3 in amino acids: CAWSVGQGNEKLFF. The CDR3 DNA reads TGTGCCTGGAGTGTTGGGCAGGGGAACGAAAAACTGTTTTTT.

This clonotype was observed at least ten times. The chain has TRBV7-2 and TRBJ2-3; 7 nucleotides match TRBD2. The CDR3 extends over 18 amino acids. CDR1 is SGHTA and CDR2 is FQGNSA in the germline V gene. V lost 5 bases to trimming and J lost 0 bases; unmatched junction nucleotides: 14. CDR3 in DNA: TGTGCCAGCAGCCATACTCGCGGGGGTATCCCTAGCACAGATACGCAGTATTTT. Translation: CASSHTRGGIPSTDTQYF.

This clonotype was seen repeatedly, ten times or more. The CDR3 nucleotides read TGCGCCAGCAGCTTTCACCAGGGGGCTGTGGGCACTGAAGCTTTCTTT. Its protein product is CASSFHQGAVGTEAFF. The chain combines TRBV5-1 with TRBJ1-1, with TRBD1 identical over 8 bases. This CDR3 contains 16 residues. CDR1 and CDR2 from the germline V gene are SGHRS and YFSETQ. Trimming removed 2 bases from V and 4 bases from J; junction bases left unmatched: 10.

This clonotype was seen at least ten times. This chain links TRBV6-6 with TRBJ2-5; D is perhaps TRBD1 (5 bases). The CDR3 has 16 residues. Trimming took off 6 bases at V and 5 bases at J, with 22 bases between the two ends. Germline V gives CDR1 MNHNY, CDR2 SVGAGI (reference sequence). CDR3 loop: CASSPPVGLGAETQYF. CDR3 DNA: TGTGCCAGCAGCCCCCCCGTGGGGCTGGGTGCGGAGACCCAGTACTTC.